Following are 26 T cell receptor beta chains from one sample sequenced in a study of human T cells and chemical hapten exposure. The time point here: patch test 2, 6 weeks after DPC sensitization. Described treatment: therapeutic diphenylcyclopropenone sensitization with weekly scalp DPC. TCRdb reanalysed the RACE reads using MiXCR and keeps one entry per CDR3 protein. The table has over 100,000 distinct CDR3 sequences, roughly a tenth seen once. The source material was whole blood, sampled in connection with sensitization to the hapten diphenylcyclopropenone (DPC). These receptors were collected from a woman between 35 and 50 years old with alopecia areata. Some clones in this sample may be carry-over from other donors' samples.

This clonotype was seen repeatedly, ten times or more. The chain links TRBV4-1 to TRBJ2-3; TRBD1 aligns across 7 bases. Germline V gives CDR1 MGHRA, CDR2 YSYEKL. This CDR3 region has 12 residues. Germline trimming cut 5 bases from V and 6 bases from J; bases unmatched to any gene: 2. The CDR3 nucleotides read TGCGCCAGCAGCGAACAGGGGGATACGCAGTATTTT. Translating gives CASSEQGDTQYF.

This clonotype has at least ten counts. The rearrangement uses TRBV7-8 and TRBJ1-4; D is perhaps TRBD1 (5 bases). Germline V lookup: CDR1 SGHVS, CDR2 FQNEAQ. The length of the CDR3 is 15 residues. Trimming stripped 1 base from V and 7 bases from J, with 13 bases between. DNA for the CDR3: TGTGCCAGCAGCTTAGACACGGGGCGAGCTGAAAAACTGTTTTTT. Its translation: CASSLDTGRAEKLFF.

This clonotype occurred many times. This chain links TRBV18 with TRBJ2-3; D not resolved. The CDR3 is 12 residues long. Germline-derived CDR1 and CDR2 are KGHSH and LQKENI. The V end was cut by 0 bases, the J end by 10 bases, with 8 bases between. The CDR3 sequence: CASSPPIEAQYF. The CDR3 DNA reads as TGTGCCAGCTCACCACCGATCGAAGCGCAGTATTTT.

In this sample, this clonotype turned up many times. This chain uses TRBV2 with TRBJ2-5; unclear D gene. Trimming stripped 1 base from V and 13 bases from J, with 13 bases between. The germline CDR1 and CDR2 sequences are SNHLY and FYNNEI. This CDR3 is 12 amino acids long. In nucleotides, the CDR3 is TGTGCCAGCAGTGAAGTTTCGAGCTCGTCGTACTTC. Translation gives CASSEVSSSSYF.

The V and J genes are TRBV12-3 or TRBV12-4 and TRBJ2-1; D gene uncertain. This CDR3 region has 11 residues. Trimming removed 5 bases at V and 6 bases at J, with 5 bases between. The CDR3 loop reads CASSQRNEQFF. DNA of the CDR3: TGTGCCAGCAGTCAACGCAATGAGCAGTTCTTC.

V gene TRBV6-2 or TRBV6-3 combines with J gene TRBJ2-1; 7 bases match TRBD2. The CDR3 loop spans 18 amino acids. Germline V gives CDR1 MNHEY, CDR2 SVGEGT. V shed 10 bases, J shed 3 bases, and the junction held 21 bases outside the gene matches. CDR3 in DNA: TGTGCCACCGAAAAGCAGACTAGCTCCCCAGGATTCTACAATGAGCAGTTCTTC. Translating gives CATEKQTSSPGFYNEQFF.

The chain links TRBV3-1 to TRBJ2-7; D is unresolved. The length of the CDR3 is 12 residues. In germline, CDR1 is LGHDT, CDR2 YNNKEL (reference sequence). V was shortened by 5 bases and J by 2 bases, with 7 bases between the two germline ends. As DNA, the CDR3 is TGTGCCAGCAGCTATGGGACCTACGAGCAGTACTTC. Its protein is CASSYGTYEQYF.

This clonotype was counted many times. The CDR3 here is CASRALGRNYGYTF. The CDR3, as DNA: TGTGCCAGCAGGGCGTTGGGTCGGAACTATGGCTACACCTTC. V gene TRBV6-5 combines with J gene TRBJ1-2; D not certain. The germline V gene has CDR1 MNHEY and CDR2 SVGAGI. This CDR3 has 14 amino acids. V dropped 6 bases and J dropped 2 bases, with 13 bases sitting between them.

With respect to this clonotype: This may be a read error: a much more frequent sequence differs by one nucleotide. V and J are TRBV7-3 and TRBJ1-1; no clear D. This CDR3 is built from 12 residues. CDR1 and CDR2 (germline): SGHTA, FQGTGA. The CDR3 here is CTSSLTGTEAFF. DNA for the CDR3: TGTACCAGCAGCTTAACGGGGACTGAAGCTTTCTTT.

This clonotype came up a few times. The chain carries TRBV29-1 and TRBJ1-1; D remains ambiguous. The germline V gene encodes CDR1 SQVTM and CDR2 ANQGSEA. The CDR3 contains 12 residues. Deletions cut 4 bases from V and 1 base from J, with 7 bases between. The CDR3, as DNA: TGCAGCGTTGGGAAAGAGAACACTGAAGCTTTCTTT. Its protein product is CSVGKENTEAFF.

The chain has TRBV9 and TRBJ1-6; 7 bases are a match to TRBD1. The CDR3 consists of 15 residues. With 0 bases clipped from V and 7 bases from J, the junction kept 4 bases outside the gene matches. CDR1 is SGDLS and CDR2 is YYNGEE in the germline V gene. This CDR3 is CASSVDPGGNSPLHF. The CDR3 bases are TGTGCCAGCAGCGTAGACCCAGGGGGAAATTCACCCCTCCACTTT.

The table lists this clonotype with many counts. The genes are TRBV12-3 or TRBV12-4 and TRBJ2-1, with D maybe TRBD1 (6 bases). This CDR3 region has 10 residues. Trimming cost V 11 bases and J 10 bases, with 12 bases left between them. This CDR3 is CAVSTGEQFF. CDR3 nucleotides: TGTGCCGTTTCTACAGGGGAGCAGTTCTTC.

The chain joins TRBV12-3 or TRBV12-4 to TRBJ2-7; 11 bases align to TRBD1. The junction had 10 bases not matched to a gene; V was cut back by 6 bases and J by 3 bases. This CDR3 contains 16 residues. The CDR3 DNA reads TGTGCCAGCAGCTTAACTAGGACAGGGGGCTTCTACGAGCAGTACTTC. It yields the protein CASSLTRTGGFYEQYF.

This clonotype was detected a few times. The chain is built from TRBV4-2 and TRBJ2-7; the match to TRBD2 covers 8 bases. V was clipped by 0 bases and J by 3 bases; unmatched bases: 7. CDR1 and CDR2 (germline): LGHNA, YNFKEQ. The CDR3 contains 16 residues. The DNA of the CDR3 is TGTGCCAGCAGCCAAGATCTTGTCGCGGGGGGCTACGAGCAGTACTTC. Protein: CASSQDLVAGGYEQYF.

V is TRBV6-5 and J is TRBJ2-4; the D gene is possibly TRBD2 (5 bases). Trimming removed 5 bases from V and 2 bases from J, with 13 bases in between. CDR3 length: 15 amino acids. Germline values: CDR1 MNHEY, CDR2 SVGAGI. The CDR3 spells CASSRRLGTKNIQYF. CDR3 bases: TGTGCCAGCAGTAGAAGACTCGGGACCAAAAACATTCAGTACTTC.

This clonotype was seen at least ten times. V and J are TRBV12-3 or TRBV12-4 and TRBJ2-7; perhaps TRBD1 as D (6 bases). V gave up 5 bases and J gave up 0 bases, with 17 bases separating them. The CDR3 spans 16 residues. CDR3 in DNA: TGTGCCAGCAGTCCCCTTGTCGGACAGAACTCCTACGAGCAGTACTTC. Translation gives CASSPLVGQNSYEQYF.

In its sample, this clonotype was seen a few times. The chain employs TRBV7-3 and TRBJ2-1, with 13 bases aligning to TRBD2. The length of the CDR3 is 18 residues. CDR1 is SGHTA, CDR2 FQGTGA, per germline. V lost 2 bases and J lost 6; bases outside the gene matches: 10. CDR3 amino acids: CASSLFGTSGDGSNEQFF. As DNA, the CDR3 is TGTGCCAGCAGCTTATTTGGGACTAGCGGGGACGGGAGCAATGAGCAGTTCTTC. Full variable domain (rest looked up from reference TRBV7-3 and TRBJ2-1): GAGVSQTPSNKVTEKGKYVELRCDPISGHTALYWYRQSLGQGPEFLIYFQGTGAADDSGLPNDRFFAVRPEGSVSTLKIQRTERGDSAVYLCASSLFGTSGDGSNEQFFGPGTRLTVL.

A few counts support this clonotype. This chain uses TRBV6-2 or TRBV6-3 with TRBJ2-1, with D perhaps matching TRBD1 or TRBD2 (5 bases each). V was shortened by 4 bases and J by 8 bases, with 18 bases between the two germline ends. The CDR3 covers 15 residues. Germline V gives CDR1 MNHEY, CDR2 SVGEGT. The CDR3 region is CASSFEGQGAYEQFF. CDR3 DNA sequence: TGTGCCAGCAGTTTCGAGGGGCAGGGCGCGTATGAGCAGTTCTTC.

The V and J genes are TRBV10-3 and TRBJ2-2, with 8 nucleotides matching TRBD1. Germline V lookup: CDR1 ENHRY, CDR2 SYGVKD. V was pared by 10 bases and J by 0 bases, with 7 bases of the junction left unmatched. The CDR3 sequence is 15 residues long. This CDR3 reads CATGQDPANTGELFF. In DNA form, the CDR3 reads TGTGCCACGGGACAGGATCCCGCGAACACCGGGGAGCTGTTTTTT.

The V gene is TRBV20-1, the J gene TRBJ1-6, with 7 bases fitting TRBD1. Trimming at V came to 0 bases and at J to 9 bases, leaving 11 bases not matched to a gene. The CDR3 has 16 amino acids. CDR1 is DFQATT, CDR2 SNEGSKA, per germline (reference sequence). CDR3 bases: TGCAGTGCTAGAGAGGGCCCGGGACAGAAGATTTCACCCCTCCACTTT. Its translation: CSAREGPGQKISPLHF.

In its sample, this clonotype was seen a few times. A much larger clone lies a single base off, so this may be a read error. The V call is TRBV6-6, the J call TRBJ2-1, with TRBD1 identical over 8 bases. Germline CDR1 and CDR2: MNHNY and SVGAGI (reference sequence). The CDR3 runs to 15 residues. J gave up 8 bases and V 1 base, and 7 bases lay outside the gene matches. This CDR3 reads CASSYFLQGGDEQFF. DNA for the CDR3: TGTGCCAGCAGTTACTTTTTACAGGGGGGAGATGAGCAGTTCTTC.

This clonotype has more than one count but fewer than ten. The CDR3 sequence: CAVQASGANVLTF. The CDR3 nucleotides are TGTGCCGTCCAAGCTTCTGGGGCCAACGTCCTGACTTTC. The rearrangement joins TRBV7-9 to TRBJ2-6; no clear D gene. V shed 11 bases and J shed 1 base, with 9 bases lying between them. Germline V gives CDR1 SEHNR, CDR2 FQNEAQ (reference sequence). This CDR3 region has 13 residues. Combining the CDR3 with reference TRBV7-9 and TRBJ2-6 gives the whole variable domain DTGVSQNPRHKITKRGQNVTFRCDPISEHNRLYWYRQTLGQGPEFLTYFQNEAQLEKSRLLSDRFSAERPKGSFSTLEIQRTEQGDSAMYLCAVQASGANVLTFGAGSRLTVL.

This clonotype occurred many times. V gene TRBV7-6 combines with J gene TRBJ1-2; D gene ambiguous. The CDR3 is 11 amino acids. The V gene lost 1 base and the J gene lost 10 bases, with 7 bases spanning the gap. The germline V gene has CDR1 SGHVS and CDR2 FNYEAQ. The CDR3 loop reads CASSLGVHYTF. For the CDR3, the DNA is TGTGCCAGCAGCTTAGGCGTGCACTACACCTTC.

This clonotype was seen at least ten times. The CDR3: CASSFAPLNTGELFF. Written as DNA, the CDR3 is TGCGCCAGCAGCTTTGCCCCACTCAACACCGGGGAGCTGTTTTTT. The chain couples TRBV5-1 to TRBJ2-2, with D unclear. Between the trimmed V and J ends, which lost 2 bases and 2 bases, there was a span of 10 bases. Germline values: CDR1 SGHRS, CDR2 YFSETQ. CDR3 size: 15 residues.

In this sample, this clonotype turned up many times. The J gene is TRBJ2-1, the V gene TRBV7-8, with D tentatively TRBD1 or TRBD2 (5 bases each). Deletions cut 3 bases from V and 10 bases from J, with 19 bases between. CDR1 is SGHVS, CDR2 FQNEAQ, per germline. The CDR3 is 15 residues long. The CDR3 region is CASSFRGGTTMEQFF. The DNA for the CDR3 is TGTGCCAGCAGCTTTCGTGGGGGAACTACAATGGAGCAGTTCTTC.

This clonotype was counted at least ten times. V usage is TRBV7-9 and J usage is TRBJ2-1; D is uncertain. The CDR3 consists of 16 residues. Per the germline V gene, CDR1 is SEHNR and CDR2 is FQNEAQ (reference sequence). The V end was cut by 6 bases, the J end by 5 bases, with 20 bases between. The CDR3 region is CASSPGRLETNNEQFF. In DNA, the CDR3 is TGTGCCAGCAGTCCCGGCCGTTTGGAGACGAACAATGAGCAGTTCTTC.